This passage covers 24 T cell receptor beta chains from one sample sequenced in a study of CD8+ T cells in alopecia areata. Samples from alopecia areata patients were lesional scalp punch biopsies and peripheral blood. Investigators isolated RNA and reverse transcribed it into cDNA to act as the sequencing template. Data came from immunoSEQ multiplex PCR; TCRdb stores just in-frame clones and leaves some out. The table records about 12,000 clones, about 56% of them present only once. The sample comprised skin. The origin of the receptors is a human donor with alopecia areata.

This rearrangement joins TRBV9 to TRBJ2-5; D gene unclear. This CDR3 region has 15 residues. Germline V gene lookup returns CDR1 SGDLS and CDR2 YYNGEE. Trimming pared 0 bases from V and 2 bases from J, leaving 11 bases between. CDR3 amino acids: CASSVGLEKQETQYF. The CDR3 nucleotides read TGTGCCAGCAGCGTAGGCCTGGAGAAGCAAGAGACCCAGTACTTC.

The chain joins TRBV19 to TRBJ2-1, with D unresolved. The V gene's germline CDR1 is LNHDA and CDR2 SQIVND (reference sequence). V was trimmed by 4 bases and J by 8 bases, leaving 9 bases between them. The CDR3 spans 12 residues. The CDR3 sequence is CASSTQVYEQFF. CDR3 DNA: TGTGCCAGTAGTACGCAGGTCTATGAGCAGTTCTTC.

The CDR3 bases are TGTGCCAGCAGCTTGGGGTACCAGGCTTTCTTT. The encoded protein is CASSLGYQAFF. The chain employs TRBV5-6 and TRBJ1-1, with D hard to call. CDR1 and CDR2 from the germline V gene are SGHDT and YYEEEE. Trimming cost V 0 bases and J 11 bases, with 8 bases left between them. The CDR3 sequence is 11 residues long. The full variable domain, in which reference TRBV5-6 and TRBJ1-1 provide the parts outside the CDR3, is DAGVTQSPTHLIKTRGQQVTLRCSPKSGHDTVSWYQQALGQGPQFIFQYYEEEERQRGNFPDRFSGHQFPNYSSELNVNALLLGDSALYLCASSLGYQAFFGQGTRLTVV.

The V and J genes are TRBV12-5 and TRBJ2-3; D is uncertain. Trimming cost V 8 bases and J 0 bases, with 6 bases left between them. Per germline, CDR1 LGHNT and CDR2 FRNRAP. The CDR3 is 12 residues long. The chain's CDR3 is CASSGSTDTQYF. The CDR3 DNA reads TGTGCTAGTTCGGGTAGCACAGATACGCAGTATTTT.

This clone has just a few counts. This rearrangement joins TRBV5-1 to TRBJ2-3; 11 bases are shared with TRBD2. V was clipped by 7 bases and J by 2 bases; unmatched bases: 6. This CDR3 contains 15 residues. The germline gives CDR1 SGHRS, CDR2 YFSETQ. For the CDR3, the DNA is TGCGCCAGCGTTAGCGGGGGGGCACACACAGATACGCAGTATTTT. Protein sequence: CASVSGGAHTDTQYF.

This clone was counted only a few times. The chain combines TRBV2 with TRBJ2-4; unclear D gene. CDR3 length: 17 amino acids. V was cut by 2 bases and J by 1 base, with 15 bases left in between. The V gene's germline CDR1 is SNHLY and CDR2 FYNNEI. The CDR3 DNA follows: TGTGCCAGCAGTGAACGTGTCGCCGGATTGGCCAAAAACATTCAGTACTTC. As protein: CASSERVAGLAKNIQYF.

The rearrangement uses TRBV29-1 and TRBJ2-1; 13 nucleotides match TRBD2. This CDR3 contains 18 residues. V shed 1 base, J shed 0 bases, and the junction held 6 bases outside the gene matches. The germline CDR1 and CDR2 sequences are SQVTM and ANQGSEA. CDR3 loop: CSVEGTSGSLSSYNEQFF. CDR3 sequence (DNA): TGCAGCGTTGAAGGGACTAGCGGGAGTCTGAGCTCCTACAATGAGCAGTTCTTC.

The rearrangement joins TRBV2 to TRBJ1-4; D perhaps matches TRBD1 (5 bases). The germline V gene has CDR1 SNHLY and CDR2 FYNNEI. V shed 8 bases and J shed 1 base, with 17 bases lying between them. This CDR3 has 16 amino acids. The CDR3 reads CASRDGLLQTNEKLFF. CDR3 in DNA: TGTGCCAGCCGGGACGGACTATTGCAAACTAATGAAAAACTGTTTTTT.

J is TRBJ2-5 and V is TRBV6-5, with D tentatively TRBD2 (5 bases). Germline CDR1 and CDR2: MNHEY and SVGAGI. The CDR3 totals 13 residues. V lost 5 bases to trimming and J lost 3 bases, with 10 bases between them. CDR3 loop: CASSAEDEETQYF. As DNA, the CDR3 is TGTGCCAGCAGTGCGGAGGATGAAGAGACCCAGTACTTC.

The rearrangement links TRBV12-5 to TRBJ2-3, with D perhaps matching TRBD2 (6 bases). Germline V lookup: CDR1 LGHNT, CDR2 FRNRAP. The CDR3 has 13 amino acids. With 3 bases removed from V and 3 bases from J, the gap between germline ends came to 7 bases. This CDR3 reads CASGFSGTDTQYF. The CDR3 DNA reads TGTGCTAGTGGTTTTAGCGGAACAGATACGCAGTATTTT.

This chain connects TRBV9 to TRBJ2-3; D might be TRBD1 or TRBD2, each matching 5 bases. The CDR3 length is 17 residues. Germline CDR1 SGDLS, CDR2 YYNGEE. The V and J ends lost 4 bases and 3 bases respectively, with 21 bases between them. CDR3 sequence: CASSNRDQTQTTDTQYF. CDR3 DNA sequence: TGTGCCAGCAGCAACCGGGACCAGACTCAGACTACAGATACGCAGTATTTT.

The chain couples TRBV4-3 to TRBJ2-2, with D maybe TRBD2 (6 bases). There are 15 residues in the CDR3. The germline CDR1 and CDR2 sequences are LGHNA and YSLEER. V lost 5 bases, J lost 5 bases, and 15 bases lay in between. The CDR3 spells CASSDLGGQTGELFF. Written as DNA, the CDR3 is TGCGCCAGCAGCGATCTGGGAGGCCAAACCGGGGAGCTGTTTTTT.

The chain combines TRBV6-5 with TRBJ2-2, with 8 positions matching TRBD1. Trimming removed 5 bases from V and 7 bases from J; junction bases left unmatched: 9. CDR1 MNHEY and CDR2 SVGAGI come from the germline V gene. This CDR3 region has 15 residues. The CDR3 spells CASSPRQGIGGELFF. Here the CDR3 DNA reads TGTGCCAGCAGTCCTCGACAGGGGATAGGCGGGGAGCTGTTTTTT.

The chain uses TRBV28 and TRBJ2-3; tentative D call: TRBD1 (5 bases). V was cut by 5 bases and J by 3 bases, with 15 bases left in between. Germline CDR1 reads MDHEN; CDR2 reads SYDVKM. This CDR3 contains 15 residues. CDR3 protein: CASSRMGRRTDTQYF. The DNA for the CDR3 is TGTGCCAGCAGTCGCATGGGGCGCCGTACAGATACGCAGTATTTT.

The CDR3 DNA sequence: TGTGCCAGCAGTTTCCGACAGTCTGAAGCTTTCTTT. Translation gives CASSFRQSEAFF. V and J are TRBV28 and TRBJ1-1; a weak D match, TRBD1 (5 bases). Germline CDR1 reads MDHEN; CDR2 reads SYDVKM. This CDR3 spans 12 amino acids. Trimming stripped 3 bases from V and 6 bases from J, with 8 bases between.

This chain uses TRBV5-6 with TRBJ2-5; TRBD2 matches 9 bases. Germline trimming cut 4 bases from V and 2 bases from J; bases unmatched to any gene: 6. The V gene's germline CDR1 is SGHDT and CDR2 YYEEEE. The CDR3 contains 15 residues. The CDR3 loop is CASSPPTSGQETQYF. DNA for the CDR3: TGTGCCAGCAGCCCCCCCACTAGCGGGCAAGAGACCCAGTACTTC.

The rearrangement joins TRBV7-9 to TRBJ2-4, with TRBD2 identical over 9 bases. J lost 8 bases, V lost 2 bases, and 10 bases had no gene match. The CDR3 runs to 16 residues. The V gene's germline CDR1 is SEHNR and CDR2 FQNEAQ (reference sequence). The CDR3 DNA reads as TGTGCCAGCAGCTTACGCGGCGGGGGGGATTCAGACATTCAGTACTTC. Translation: CASSLRGGGDSDIQYF.

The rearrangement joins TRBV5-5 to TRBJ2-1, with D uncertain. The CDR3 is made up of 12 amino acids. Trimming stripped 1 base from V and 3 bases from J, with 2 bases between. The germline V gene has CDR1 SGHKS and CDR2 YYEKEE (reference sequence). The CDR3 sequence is CASSLIYNEQFF. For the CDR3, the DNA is TGTGCCAGCAGCTTGATCTACAATGAGCAGTTCTTC.

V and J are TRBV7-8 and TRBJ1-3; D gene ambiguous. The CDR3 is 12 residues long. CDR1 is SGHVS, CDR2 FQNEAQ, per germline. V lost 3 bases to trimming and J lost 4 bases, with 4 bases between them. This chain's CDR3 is CASSFPGNTIYF. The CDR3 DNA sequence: TGTGCCAGCAGCTTCCCGGGAAACACCATATATTTT. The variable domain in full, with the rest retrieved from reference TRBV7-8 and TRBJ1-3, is GAGVSQSPRYKVAKRGQDVALRCDPISGHVSLFWYQQALGQGPEFLTYFQNEAQLDKSGLPSDRFFAERPEGSVSTLKIQRTQQEDSAVYLCASSFPGNTIYFGEGSWLTVV.

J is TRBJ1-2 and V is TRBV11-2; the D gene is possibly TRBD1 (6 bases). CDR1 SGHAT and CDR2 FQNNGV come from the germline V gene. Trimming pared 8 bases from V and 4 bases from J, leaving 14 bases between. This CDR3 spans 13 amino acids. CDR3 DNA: TGTGCCAGCCAGGGGAGAGGGGGCTATGGCTACACCTTC. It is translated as CASQGRGGYGYTF.

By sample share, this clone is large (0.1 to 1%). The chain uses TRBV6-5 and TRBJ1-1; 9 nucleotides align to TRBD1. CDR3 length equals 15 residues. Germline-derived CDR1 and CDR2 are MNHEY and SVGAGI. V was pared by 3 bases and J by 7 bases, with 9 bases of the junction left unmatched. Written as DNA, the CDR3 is TGTGCCAGCAGTTATTTGCGGACAGGGGACGTTGAAGCTTTCTTT. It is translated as CASSYLRTGDVEAFF.

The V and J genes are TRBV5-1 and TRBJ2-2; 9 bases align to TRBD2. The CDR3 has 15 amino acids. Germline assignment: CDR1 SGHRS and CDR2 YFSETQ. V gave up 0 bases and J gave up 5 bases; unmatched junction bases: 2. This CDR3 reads CASSLVAGETGELFF. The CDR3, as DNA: TGCGCCAGCAGCTTGGTAGCGGGGGAAACCGGGGAGCTGTTTTTT.

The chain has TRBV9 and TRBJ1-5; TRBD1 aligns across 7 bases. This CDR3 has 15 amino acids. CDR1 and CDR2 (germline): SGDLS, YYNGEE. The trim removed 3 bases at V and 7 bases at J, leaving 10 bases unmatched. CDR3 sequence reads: CASSEGEGARQPQHF. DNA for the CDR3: TGTGCCAGCAGCGAGGGGGAGGGGGCCAGGCAGCCCCAGCATTTT.

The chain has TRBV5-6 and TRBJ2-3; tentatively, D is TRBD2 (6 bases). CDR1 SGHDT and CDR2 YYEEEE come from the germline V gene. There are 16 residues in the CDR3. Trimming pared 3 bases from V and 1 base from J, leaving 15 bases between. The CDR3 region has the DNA TGTGCCAGCAGCTCGTCCGGGACTTCCCGCACAGATACGCAGTATTTT. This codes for CASSSSGTSRTDTQYF.